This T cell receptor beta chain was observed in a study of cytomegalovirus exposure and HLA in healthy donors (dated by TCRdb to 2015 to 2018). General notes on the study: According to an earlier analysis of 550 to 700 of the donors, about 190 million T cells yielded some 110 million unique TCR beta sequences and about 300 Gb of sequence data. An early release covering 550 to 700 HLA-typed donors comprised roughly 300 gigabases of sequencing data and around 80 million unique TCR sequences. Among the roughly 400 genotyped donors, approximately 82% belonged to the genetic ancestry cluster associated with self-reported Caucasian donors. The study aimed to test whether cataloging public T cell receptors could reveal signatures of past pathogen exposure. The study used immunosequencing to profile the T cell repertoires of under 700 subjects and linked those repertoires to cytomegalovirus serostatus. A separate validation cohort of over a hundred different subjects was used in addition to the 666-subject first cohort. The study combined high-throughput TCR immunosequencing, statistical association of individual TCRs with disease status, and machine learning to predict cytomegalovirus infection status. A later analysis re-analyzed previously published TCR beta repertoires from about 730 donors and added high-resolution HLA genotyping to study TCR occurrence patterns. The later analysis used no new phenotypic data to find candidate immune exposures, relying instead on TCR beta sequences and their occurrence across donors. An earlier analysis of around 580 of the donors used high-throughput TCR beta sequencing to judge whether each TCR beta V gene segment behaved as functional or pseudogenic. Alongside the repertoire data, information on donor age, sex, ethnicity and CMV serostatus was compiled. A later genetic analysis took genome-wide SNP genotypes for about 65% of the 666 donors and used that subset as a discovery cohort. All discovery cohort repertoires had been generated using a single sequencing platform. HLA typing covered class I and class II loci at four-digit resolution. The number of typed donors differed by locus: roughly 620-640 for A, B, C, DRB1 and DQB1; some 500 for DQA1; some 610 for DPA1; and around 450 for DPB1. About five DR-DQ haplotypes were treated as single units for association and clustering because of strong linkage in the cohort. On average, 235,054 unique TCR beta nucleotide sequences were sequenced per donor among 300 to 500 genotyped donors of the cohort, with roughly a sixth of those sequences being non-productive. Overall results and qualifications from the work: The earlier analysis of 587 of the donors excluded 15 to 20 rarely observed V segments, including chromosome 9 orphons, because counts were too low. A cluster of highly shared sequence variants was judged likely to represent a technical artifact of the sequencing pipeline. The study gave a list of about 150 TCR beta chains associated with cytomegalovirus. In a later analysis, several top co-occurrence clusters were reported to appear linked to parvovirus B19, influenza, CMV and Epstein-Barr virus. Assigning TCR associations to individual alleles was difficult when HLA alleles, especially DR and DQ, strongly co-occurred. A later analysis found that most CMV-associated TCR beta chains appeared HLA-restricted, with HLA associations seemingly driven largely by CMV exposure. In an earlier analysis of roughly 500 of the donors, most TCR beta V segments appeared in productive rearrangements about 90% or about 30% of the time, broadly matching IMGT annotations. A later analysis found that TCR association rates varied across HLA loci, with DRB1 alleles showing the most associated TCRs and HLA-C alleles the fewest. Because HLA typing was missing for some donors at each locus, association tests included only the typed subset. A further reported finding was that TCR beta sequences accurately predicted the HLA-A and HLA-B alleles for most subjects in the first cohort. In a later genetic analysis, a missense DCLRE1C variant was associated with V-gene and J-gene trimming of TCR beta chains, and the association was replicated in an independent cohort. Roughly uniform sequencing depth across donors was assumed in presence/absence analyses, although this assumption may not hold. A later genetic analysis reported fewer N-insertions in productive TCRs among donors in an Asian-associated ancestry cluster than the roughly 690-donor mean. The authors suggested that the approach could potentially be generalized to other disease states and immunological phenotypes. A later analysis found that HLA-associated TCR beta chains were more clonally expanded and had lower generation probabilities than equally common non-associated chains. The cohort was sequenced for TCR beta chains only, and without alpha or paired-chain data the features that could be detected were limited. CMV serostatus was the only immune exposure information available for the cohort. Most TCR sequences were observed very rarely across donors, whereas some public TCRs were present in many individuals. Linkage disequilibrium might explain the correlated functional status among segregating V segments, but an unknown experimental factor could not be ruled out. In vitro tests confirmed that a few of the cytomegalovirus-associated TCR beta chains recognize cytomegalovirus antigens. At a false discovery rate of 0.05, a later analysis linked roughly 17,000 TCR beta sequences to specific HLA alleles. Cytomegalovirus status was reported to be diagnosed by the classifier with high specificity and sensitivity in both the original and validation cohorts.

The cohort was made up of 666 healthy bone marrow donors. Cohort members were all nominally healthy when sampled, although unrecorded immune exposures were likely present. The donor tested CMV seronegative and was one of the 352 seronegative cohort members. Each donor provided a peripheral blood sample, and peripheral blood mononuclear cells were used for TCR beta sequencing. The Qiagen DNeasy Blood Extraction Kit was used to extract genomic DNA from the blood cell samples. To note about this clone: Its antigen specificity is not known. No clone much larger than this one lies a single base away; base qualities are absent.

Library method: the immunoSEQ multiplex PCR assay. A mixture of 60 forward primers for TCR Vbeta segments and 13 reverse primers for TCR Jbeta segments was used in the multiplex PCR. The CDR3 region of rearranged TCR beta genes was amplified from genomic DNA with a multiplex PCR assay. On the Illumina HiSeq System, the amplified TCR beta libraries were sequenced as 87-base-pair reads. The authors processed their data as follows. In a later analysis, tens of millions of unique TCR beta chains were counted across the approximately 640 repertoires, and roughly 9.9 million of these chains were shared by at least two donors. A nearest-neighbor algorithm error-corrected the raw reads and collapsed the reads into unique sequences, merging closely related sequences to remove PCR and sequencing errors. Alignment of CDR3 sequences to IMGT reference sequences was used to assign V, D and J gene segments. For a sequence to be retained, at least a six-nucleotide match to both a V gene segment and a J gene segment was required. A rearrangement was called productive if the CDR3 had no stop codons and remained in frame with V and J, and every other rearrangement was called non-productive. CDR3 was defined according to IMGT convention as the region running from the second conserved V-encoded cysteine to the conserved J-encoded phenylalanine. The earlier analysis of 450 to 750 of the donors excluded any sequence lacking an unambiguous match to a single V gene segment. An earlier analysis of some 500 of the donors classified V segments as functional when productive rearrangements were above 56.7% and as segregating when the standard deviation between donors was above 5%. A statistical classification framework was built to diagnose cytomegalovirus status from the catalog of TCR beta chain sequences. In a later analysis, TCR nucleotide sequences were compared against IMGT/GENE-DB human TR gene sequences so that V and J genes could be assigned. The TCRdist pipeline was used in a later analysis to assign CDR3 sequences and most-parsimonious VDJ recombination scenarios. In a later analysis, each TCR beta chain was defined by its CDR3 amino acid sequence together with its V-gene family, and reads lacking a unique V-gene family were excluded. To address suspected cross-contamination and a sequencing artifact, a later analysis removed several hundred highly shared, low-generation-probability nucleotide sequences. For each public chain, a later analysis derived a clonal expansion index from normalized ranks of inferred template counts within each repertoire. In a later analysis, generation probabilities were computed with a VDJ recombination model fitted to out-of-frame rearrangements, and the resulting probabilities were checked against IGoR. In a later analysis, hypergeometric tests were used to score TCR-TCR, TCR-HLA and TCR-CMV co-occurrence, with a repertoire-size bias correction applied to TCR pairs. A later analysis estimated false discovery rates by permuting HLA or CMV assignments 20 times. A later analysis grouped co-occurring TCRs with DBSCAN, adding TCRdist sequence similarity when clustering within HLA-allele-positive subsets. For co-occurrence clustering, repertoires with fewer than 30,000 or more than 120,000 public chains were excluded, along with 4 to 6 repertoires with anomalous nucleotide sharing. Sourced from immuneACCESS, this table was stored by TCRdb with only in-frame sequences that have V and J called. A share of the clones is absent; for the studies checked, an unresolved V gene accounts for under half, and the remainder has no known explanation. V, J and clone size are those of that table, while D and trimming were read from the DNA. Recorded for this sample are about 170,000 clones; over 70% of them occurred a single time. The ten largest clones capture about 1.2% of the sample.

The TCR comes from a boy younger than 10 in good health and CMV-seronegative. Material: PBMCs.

The CDR3 region reads CASRRTRQETQYF. The sequenced DNA is TGTGCCAGCAGGAGGACTAGGCAAGAGACCCAGTACTTC. The chain employs TRBV2 and TRBJ2-5; 7 middle bases align to TRBD2. Taken from the germline V gene, the CDR1 and CDR2 loops are SNHLY and FYNNEI. Germline trimming: 6 bases from V, 2 bases from J; junction bases outside gene matches: 3. CDR3 length: 13 amino acids, cysteine to phenylalanine. Of all the DNA, just the CDR3 is kept, 39 bases in frame from base 1.